These 11 T cell receptor beta chains were sequenced from one sample in a study of spatial heterogeneity in lung cancer. A single record per CDR3 protein comes from TCRdb applying MiXCR to the 5' RACE reads. This table has approximately 52,000 distinct CDR3 sequences, less than 8.5% appearing once. The time point: sample taken at primary tumor resection. Unsorted whole RNA of tumor, nontumor lung or frozen PBMC was sequenced. Sequenced here: PBMCs, sampled at surgery. The receptors stem from a female donor with early-stage non-small cell lung cancer.

V gene TRBV11-2 combines with J gene TRBJ2-2; D is unclear. The CDR3 totals 12 residues. With 1 base removed from V and 8 bases from J, the gap between germline ends came to 5 bases. Germline CDR1 is SGHAT and CDR2 is FQNNGV. The CDR3 spells CASSLVVGELFF. The CDR3 nucleotides read TGTGCCAGCAGCTTAGTTGTGGGGGAGCTGTTTTTT. Combining the CDR3 with reference TRBV11-2 and TRBJ2-2 gives the whole variable domain EAGVAQSPRYKIIEKRQSVAFWCNPISGHATLYWYQQILGQGPKLLIQFQNNGVVDDSQLPKDRFSAERLKGVDSTLKIQPAKLEDSAVYLCASSLVVGELFFGEGSRLTVL.

The CDR3 loop reads CASSPGTVGTVQYF. CDR3 sequence (DNA): TGTGCCAGCAGCCCAGGGACAGTGGGGACGGTGCAGTACTTC. The chain has TRBV7-2 and TRBJ2-7; 7 bases map to TRBD1. The germline gives CDR1 SGHTA, CDR2 FQGNSA. The length of the CDR3 is 14 residues. Losses at the gene ends were 5 bases for V and 9 bases for J; bases not matched to a gene: 13.

The sample holds a few counts of this clonotype. The V call is TRBV11-2, the J call TRBJ1-6; D not resolved. Trimming removed 1 base at V and 3 bases at J, with 10 bases between. CDR1 SGHAT and CDR2 FQNNGV come from the germline V gene. This CDR3 has 16 residues. Written as DNA, the CDR3 is TGTGCCAGCAGCTTAGGTCGGCCGGACTATAATTCACCCCTCCACTTT. Amino acid sequence: CASSLGRPDYNSPLHF.

Many counts were recorded for this clonotype. The chain couples TRBV18 to TRBJ2-2; a possible D gene is TRBD1 (6 bases). V was clipped by 6 bases and J by 4 bases, with 21 bases between them. The CDR3 runs to 17 residues. Germline V gene data show CDR1 as KGHSH and CDR2 as LQKENI. The CDR3: CASSRFFSRDITGELFF. Here the CDR3 DNA reads TGTGCCAGCTCGCGCTTTTTTTCGAGGGACATCACCGGGGAGCTGTTTTTT.

This clonotype was seen many times. DNA for the CDR3: TGTGCCAGCAGTGAACAGCAAGAGACCCAGTACTTC. Translated: CASSEQQETQYF. This chain joins TRBV6-1 and TRBJ2-5; D ambiguous. CDR1 is MNHNS, CDR2 SASEGT, per germline. Between the trimmed V and J ends, which lost 2 bases and 2 bases, there was a span of 3 bases. The CDR3 sequence is 12 residues long.

The sample holds a few counts of this clonotype. The rearrangement joins TRBV25-1 to TRBJ2-7; 7 bases are shared with TRBD2. This CDR3 has 14 amino acids. Germline values: CDR1 MGHDK, CDR2 SYGVNS. Trimming at V came to 8 bases and at J to 0 bases, leaving 7 bases not matched to a gene. CDR3 residues: CASARDYSSYEQYF. The CDR3 coding sequence is TGTGCCAGCGCGCGGGACTATAGCTCCTACGAGCAGTACTTC.

V gene TRBV12-3 or TRBV12-4 combines with J gene TRBJ1-5; 8 bases map to TRBD1. The J segment lost 1 base and the V segment lost 3 bases, leaving 11 bases of the junction unmatched. The CDR3 runs to 18 residues. The CDR3 DNA sequence: TGTGCCAGCAGTTTGGGCAGGGGGCAGGGAAAAAGCAATCAGCCCCAGCATTTT. The encoded protein is CASSLGRGQGKSNQPQHF.

In its sample, this clonotype was seen many times. The chain has TRBV20-1 and TRBJ2-3; 9 bases align to TRBD2. The V gene's germline CDR1 is DFQATT and CDR2 SNEGSKA (reference sequence). This CDR3 is built from 15 residues. The junction had 7 bases not matched to a gene; V was cut back by 3 bases and J by 3 bases. DNA of the CDR3: TGCAGTGCTAGTCCCAGCGGGGGGTGGACAGATACGCAGTATTTT. This sequence encodes CSASPSGGWTDTQYF.

This clonotype was found many times. The CDR3 sequence: CSVSGQGGNTEAFF. The CDR3 bases are TGCAGCGTAAGCGGACAGGGCGGGAACACTGAAGCTTTCTTT. V and J are TRBV29-1 and TRBJ1-1; 8 positions agree with TRBD1. The CDR3 spans 14 residues. V was clipped by 6 bases and J by 1 base; unmatched bases: 7. Germline V CDR1 and CDR2: SQVTM, ANQGSEA.

This rearrangement joins TRBV13 to TRBJ2-7; a weak D match, TRBD1 (6 bases). V lost 3 bases and J lost 2, with 14 bases in between. This CDR3 spans 15 amino acids. Germline CDR1 PRHDT, CDR2 FYEKMQ (reference sequence). The chain's CDR3 is CASSLMAKGAYEQYF. Here the CDR3 DNA reads TGTGCCAGCAGCTTGATGGCGAAGGGGGCCTACGAGCAGTACTTC.

This clonotype was seen ten or more times. CDR3 DNA sequence: TGCAGTGCCTTGGGACAGGAGGCCTACGAGCAGTACTTC. Translated: CSALGQEAYEQYF. V usage is TRBV20-1 and J usage is TRBJ2-7; 8 nucleotides match TRBD1. The CDR3 runs 13 residues. V gave up 6 bases and J gave up 2 bases; unmatched junction bases: 6. Per the germline V gene, CDR1 is DFQATT and CDR2 is SNEGSKA (reference sequence).